This T cell receptor (beta chain) originates from a study of T cell changes during pregnancy in multiple sclerosis. Libraries were prepared by immunoSEQ multiplex PCR; TCRdb keeps only in-frame clonotypes and omits some of them. The data hold about 100,000 clones, with around 90% observed a single time. There are 16 residues in the CDR3. V shed 4 bases, J shed 5 bases, and the junction held 14 bases outside the gene matches. Germline V gives CDR1 MNHNY, CDR2 SVGAGI (reference sequence). This specimen consisted of peripheral blood, obtained in the second trimester of pregnancy. The chain joins TRBV6-6 to TRBJ2-7; 7 positions agree with TRBD2. This TCR came from a female donor with multiple sclerosis, enrolled in a pregnancy study. The CDR3, as DNA: TGTGCCAGCAGTTCGTCAGCGGGAACCCACTTTGACGAGCAGTACTTC. Its protein is CASSSSAGTHFDEQYF.